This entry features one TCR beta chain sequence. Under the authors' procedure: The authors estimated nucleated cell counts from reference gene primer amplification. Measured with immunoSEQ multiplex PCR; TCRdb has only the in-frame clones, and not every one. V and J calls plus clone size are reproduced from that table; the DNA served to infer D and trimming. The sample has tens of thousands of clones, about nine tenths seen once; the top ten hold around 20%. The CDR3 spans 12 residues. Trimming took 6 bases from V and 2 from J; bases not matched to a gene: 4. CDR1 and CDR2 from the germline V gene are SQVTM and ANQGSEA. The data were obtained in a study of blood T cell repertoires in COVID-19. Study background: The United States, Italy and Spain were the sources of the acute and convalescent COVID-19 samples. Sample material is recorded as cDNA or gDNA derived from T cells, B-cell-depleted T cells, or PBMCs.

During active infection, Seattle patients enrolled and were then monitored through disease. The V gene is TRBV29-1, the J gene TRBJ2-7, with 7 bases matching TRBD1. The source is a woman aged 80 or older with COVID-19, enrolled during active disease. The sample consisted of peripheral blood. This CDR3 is CSVVTGPYEQYF. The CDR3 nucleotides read TGCAGCGTCGTGACAGGGCCCTACGAGCAGTACTTC.